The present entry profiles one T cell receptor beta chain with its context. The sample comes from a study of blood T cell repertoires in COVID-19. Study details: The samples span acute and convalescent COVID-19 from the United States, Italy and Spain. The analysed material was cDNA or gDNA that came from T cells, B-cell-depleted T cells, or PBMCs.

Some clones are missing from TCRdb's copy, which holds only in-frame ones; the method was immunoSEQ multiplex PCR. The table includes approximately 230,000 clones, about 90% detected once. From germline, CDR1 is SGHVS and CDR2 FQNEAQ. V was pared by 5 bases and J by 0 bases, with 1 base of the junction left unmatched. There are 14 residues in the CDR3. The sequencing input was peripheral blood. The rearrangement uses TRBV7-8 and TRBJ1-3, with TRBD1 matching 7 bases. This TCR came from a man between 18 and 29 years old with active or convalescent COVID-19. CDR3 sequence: CASSRTGSGNTIYF. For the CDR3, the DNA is TGTGCCAGCAGCCGGACAGGCTCTGGAAACACCATATATTTT.